Listed below are T cell receptor beta chains from one sample, sequenced in a study of blood T cell repertoires in COVID-19. The repertoire was sequenced with immunoSEQ multiplex PCR; TCRdb's copy has only in-frame clones and lacks some. The table has 65,000 or so clones, more than 75% seen once; the top ten hold approximately 0.8%. The sample was peripheral blood. The receptors come from a woman between 65 and 79 years old with acute or convalescent COVID-19. Both conserved end residues are part of each CDR3. Each record gives: J gene, V gene, clone size, D gene, CDR3 protein, CDR3 DNA. The D gene is left open where the match is weak. Some rows have no size entry. The others give once, few or many, or a class for an expanded clone.

TRBJ1-1 TRBV28 NA NA CASRRGSNEAFF TGTGCCAGCAGAAGAGGGTCTAATGAAGCTTTCTTT
TRBJ1-1 TRBV11-2 NA NA CASSLLQSNTEAFF TGTGCCAGCAGCTTACTCCAGTCGAACACTGAAGCTTTCTTT
TRBJ2-3 TRBV28 NA NA CASSSTWDSGSADTQYF TGTGCCAGCAGTTCGACTTGGGACAGCGGGTCAGCAGATACGCAGTATTTT
TRBJ2-1 TRBV2 NA TRBD1 CASSSRGTGGGEQFF TGTGCCAGCAGTTCACGGGGGACAGGGGGAGGTGAGCAGTTCTTC
TRBJ1-2 TRBV2 NA TRBD1 CASSEDRGNYGYTF TGTGCCAGCAGTGAAGACAGGGGGAACTATGGCTACACCTTC
TRBJ2-3 TRBV5-4 NA NA CASSRTRSSTDTQYF TGTGCCAGCAGCCGCACCAGGTCTAGCACAGATACGCAGTATTTT
TRBJ2-6 TRBV5-1 NA NA CASSLAESDRFRSGANVLTF TGCGCCAGCAGCTTGGCCGAGTCTGATCGGTTCCGCTCTGGGGCCAACGTCCTGACTTTC
TRBJ1-3 TRBV30 few NA CAWSFGVEGNTIYF TGTGCCTGGAGTTTCGGGGTAGAAGGAAACACCATATATTTT
TRBJ2-1 TRBV2 NA TRBD1 CASSELPGQGEFF TGTGCCAGCAGTGAACTCCCGGGACAGGGCGAATTCTTC
TRBJ2-1 TRBV7-9 NA TRBD2 CASSRGGPNNEQFF TGTGCCAGCAGCCGCGGGGGGCCTAACAATGAGCAGTTCTTC
TRBJ2-1 TRBV6-4 NA NA CASSPQWSSYNEQFF TGTGCCAGCAGTCCTCAGTGGAGCTCCTACAATGAGCAGTTCTTC
TRBJ2-2 TRBV10-3 once NA CAISEMAHANTGELFF TGTGCCATCAGTGAGATGGCTCACGCGAACACCGGGGAGCTGTTTTTT
TRBJ2-2 TRBV19 NA TRBD1 CASSMGQWRTGELFF TGTGCCAGTAGTATGGGACAGTGGCGGACCGGGGAGCTGTTTTTT
TRBJ2-1 TRBV5-1 few TRBD2 CASSSSGRVDNEQFF TGCGCCAGCAGCTCTAGCGGGAGAGTAGACAATGAGCAGTTCTTC
TRBJ1-6 TRBV14 NA NA CASSQVRGGNSPLHF TGTGCCAGCAGCCAAGTGCGGGGTGGCAATTCACCCCTCCACTTT
TRBJ2-2 TRBV30 NA NA CAWKSGGRSNTGELFF TGTGCCTGGAAGTCCGGGGGGCGATCGAACACCGGGGAGCTGTTTTTT
TRBJ2-1 TRBV28 NA TRBD2 CASSAAFTSGNEQFF TGTGCCAGCAGTGCCGCGTTCACTAGCGGCAATGAGCAGTTCTTC
TRBJ1-1 TRBV14 few NA CASSQDPGHLNTEAFF TGTGCCAGCAGCCAGGACCCGGGACACTTAAACACTGAAGCTTTCTTT
TRBJ2-7 TRBV9 NA TRBD2 CASSVGGAVNEQYF TGTGCCAGCAGCGTCGGGGGGGCGGTTAACGAGCAGTACTTC
TRBJ2-1 TRBV7-9 NA TRBD1 CASTRSGTGALSEQFF TGTGCCAGCACCCGTTCGGGGACAGGGGCTCTAAGTGAGCAGTTCTTC
TRBJ2-1 TRBV5-1 once TRBD1 CASSITGQGAYNEQFF TGCGCCAGCAGCATAACGGGACAGGGGGCCTACAATGAGCAGTTCTTC
TRBJ2-2 TRBV27 NA TRBD2 CASSPGLAWNTGELFF TGTGCCAGCAGCCCTGGACTAGCGTGGAACACCGGGGAGCTGTTTTTT
TRBJ1-1 TRBV15 NA NA CATSVRRLGDTEAFF TGTGCCACCTCAGTCAGGCGGTTAGGGGACACTGAAGCTTTCTTT
TRBJ2-3 TRBV2 NA TRBD1 CASSGGDRVFTDTQYF TGTGCCAGCAGTGGGGGAGACAGGGTTTTCACAGATACGCAGTATTTT
TRBJ2-5 TRBV12-3/TRBV12-4 NA NA CASSLIVLETQYF TGTGCCAGCAGTTTAATAGTTTTAGAGACCCAGTACTTC
TRBJ2-1 TRBV28 NA TRBD2 CASSLRGAQYNEQFF TGTGCCAGCAGTTTGCGGGGGGCGCAGTACAATGAGCAGTTCTTC
TRBJ2-1 TRBV19 NA TRBD1 CASKKQGRYNEQFF TGTGCCAGTAAAAAACAGGGGCGGTACAATGAGCAGTTCTTC
TRBJ1-5 TRBV30 NA TRBD1 CAWGTGTGDNQPQHF TGTGCCTGGGGTACTGGGACAGGAGATAATCAGCCCCAGCATTTT
TRBJ2-1 TRBV11-3 few TRBD2 CASSFLLAGVSYNEQFF TGTGCCAGCAGCTTCCTACTAGCGGGAGTGAGCTACAATGAGCAGTTCTTC
TRBJ2-5 TRBV5-6 few TRBD2 CASSRLWREGQGETQYF TGTGCCAGCAGCCGCTTATGGCGGGAGGGCCAGGGTGAGACCCAGTACTTC
TRBJ1-3 TRBV18 NA NA CASSPPQGPGNTIYF TGTGCCAGCTCACCACCCCAGGGGCCGGGAAACACCATATATTTT
TRBJ1-1 TRBV12-3/TRBV12-4 NA NA CASRPAGGTEAFF TGTGCCAGCAGACCCGCAGGTGGCACTGAAGCTTTCTTT
TRBJ2-4 TRBV7-2 NA NA CASSLVPDINIQYF TGTGCCAGCAGCTTGGTTCCAGATATCAACATTCAGTACTTC
TRBJ1-1 TRBV12-3/TRBV12-4 NA NA CASSYRGNTEAFF TGTGCCAGCAGTTATCGGGGGAACACTGAAGCTTTCTTT
TRBJ2-5 TRBV28 NA NA CASSFFYEGVSLDGWGQETQYF TGTGCCAGCAGTTTCTTTTATGAGGGGGTGTCGCTAGACGGCTGGGGCCAAGAGACCCAGTACTTC
TRBJ2-7 TRBV7-2 NA TRBD2 CASSLGSGGDYEQYF TGTGCCAGCAGCTTAGGGAGCGGGGGGGACTACGAGCAGTACTTC
TRBJ2-1 TRBV27 NA NA CASSFKAPSYNEQFF TGTGCCAGCAGTTTTAAAGCGCCCTCCTACAATGAGCAGTTCTTC
TRBJ2-2 TRBV7-3 few TRBD1 CASSLGQGAGGELFF TGTGCCAGCAGCTTAGGACAGGGGGCCGGCGGGGAGCTGTTTTTT
TRBJ1-5 TRBV6-5 NA NA CASRIVNQPQHF TGTGCCAGCAGAATAGTCAATCAGCCCCAGCATTTT
TRBJ2-7 TRBV29-1 NA NA CSVEAVGGRGYEQYF TGCAGCGTTGAAGCGGTGGGGGGTCGGGGCTACGAGCAGTACTTC
TRBJ2-7 TRBV18 NA NA CASSPAATGSPLFEQYF TGTGCCAGCTCACCAGCAGCGACAGGCTCCCCACTTTTCGAGCAGTACTTC
TRBJ2-6 TRBV3-1/TRBV3-2 once NA CASSPPGSGANVLTF TGTGCCAGCAGCCCCCCGGGCTCTGGGGCCAACGTCCTGACTTTC
TRBJ2-5 TRBV7-2 NA NA CASSFRGETQYF TGTGCCAGCAGCTTTAGAGGGGAGACCCAGTACTTC
TRBJ2-2 TRBV7-7 NA NA CASSFDRTVGGGELFF TGTGCTAGCAGCTTTGACAGGACGGTTGGGGGCGGGGAGCTGTTTTTT
TRBJ1-2 TRBV4-1 NA NA CASSQEGGAIYGYTF TGCGCCAGCAGCCAAGAAGGAGGGGCGATCTATGGCTACACCTTC